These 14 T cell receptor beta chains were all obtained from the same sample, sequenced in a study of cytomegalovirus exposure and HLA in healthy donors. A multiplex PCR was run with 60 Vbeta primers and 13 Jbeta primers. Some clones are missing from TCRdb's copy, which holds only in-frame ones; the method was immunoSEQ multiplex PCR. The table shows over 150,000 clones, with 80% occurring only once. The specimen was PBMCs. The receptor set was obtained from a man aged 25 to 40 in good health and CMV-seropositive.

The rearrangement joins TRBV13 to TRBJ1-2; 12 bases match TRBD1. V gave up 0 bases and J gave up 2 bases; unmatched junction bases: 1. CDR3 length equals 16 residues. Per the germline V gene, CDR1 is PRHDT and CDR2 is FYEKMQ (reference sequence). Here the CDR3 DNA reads TGTGCCAGCAGCTTAGGTGGGACAGGGGGCAACTATGGCTACACCTTC. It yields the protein CASSLGGTGGNYGYTF.

The chain's CDR3 is CASSADRENIQYF. The CDR3 bases are TGTGCCAGCAGTGCGGACAGGGAAAACATTCAGTACTTC. The gene calls are TRBV27 and TRBJ2-4, with 8 bases matching TRBD1. This CDR3 spans 13 amino acids. After removal of 5 bases from V and 5 bases from J, the junction contained 2 bases not matched to a gene. Per germline, CDR1 MNHEY and CDR2 SMNVEV (reference sequence).

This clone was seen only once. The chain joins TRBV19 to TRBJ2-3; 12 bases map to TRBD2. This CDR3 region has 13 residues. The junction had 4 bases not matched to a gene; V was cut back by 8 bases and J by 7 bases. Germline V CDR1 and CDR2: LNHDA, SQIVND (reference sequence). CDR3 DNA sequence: TGTGCCAGTGCCGGGACTAGCGGGCATACGCAGTATTTT. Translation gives CASAGTSGHTQYF.

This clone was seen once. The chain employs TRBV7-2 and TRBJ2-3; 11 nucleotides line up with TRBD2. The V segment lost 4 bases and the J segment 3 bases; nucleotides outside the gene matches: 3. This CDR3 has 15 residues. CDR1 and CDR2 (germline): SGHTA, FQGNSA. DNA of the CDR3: TGTGCCAGCAGCTCCCGACTAGCGGGAACAGATACGCAGTATTTT. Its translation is CASSSRLAGTDTQYF.

The CDR3 loop is CASGLSPGGLAFHNEQFF. The CDR3 DNA reads TGTGCTAGTGGTTTGTCACCCGGGGGACTAGCGTTCCACAATGAGCAGTTCTTC. The J gene is TRBJ2-1, the V gene TRBV12-5, with 10 bases that match TRBD2. Germline V gene sequence: CDR1 LGHNT, CDR2 FRNRAP. Trimming took 2 bases from V and 5 from J; bases not matched to a gene: 12. This CDR3 has 18 amino acids. Supplemented by reference TRBV12-5 and TRBJ2-1, the full variable domain reads DARVTQTPRHKVTEMGQEVTMRCQPILGHNTVFWYRQTMMQGLELLAYFRNRAPLDDSGMPKDRFSAEMPDATLATLKIQPSEPRDSAVYFCASGLSPGGLAFHNEQFFGPGTRLTVL.

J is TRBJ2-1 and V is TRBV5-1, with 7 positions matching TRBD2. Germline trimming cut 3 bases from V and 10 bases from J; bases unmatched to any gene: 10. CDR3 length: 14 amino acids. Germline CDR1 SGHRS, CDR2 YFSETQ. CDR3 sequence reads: CASSSGGGEREQFF. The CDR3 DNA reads TGCGCCAGCAGCTCTGGTGGGGGGGAGAGGGAGCAGTTCTTC.

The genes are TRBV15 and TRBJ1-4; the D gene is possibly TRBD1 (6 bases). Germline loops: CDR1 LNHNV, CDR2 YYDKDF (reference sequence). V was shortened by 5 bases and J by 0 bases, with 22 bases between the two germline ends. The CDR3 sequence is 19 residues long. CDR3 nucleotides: TGTGCCACCAGCGGTTGGACAGAGTCTATCAGTTCAACTAATGAAAAACTGTTTTTT. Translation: CATSGWTESISSTNEKLFF.

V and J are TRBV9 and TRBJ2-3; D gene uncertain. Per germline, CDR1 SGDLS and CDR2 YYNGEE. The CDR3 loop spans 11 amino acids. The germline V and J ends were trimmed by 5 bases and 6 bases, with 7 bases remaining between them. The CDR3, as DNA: TGTGCCAGCAGGAGAGGCGATACGCAGTATTTT. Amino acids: CASRRGDTQYF.

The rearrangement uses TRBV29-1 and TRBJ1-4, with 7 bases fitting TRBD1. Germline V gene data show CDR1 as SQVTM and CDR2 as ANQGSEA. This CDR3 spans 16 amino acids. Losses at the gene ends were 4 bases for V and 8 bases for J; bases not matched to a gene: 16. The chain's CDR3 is CSVGGGADRVEEKLFF. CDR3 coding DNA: TGCAGCGTTGGAGGGGGAGCTGACAGGGTGGAAGAAAAACTGTTTTTT. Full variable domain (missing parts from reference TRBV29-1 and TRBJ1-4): SAVISQKPSRDICQRGTSLTIQCQVDSQVTMMFWYRQQPGQSLTLIATANQGSEATYESGFVIDKFPISRPNLTFSTLTVSNMSPEDSSIYLCSVGGGADRVEEKLFFGSGTQLSVL.

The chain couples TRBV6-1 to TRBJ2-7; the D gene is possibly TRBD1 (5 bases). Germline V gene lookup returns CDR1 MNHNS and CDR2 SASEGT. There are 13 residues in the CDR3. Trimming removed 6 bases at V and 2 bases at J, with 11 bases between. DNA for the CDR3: TGTGCCAGCAGGGTTACAGGTCCCTACGAGCAGTACTTC. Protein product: CASRVTGPYEQYF.

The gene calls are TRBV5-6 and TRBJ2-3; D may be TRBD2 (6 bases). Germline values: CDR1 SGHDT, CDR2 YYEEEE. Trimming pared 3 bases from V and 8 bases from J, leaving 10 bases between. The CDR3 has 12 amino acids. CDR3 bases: TGTGCCAGCAGCTCCATCGGGGGTACGCAGTATTTT. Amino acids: CASSSIGGTQYF. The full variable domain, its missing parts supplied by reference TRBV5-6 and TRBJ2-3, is DAGVTQSPTHLIKTRGQQVTLRCSPKSGHDTVSWYQQALGQGPQFIFQYYEEEERQRGNFPDRFSGHQFPNYSSELNVNALLLGDSALYLCASSSIGGTQYFGPGTRLTVL.

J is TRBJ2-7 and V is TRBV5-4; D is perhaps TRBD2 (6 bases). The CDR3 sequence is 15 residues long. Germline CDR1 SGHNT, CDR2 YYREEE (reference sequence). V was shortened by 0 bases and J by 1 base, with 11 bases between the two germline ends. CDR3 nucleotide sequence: TGTGCCAGCAGCTTGGGTGGCGGGGCTTCCTACGAGCAGTACTTC. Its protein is CASSLGGGASYEQYF.

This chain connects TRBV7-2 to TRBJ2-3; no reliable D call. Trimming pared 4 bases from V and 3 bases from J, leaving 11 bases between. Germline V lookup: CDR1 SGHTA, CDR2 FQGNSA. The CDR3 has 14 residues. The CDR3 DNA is TGTGCCAGCAGCTCTACCAAACTGACAGATACGCAGTATTTT. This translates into CASSSTKLTDTQYF.

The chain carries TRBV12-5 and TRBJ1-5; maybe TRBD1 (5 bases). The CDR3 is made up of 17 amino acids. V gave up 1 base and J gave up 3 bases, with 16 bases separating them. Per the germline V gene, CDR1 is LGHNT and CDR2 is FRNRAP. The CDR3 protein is CASGLADMGGPNQPQHF. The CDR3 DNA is TGTGCTAGTGGTTTGGCCGACATGGGGGGACCCAATCAGCCCCAGCATTTT.